This TCR beta chain was recorded in a study of patients and donors after allogeneic stem cell transplantation. Via MiXCR, TCRdb re-called the RT-PCR reads, giving one row per CDR3 protein. The sample includes some 960,000 distinct CDR3 sequences, about a sixth of them seen just once. Sequencing used blood, either unsorted or a sorted T cell fraction (not recorded which). The sequence was obtained from a human donor who was either an allogeneic HSCT recipient or a stem cell or donor lymphocyte infusion donor (not recorded which). It is not recorded whose cells these are; they may come from a transplant donor.

CDR3 DNA: TGTGCCAGCATTGTGGGGAGACTTTCCTACAATGAGCAGTTCTTC. This codes for CASIVGRLSYNEQFF. The chain employs TRBV2 and TRBJ2-1; D perhaps matches TRBD2 (5 bases). The CDR3 runs to 15 residues. Trimming left V 7 bases short and J 1 base short, with 14 bases between. Germline V gene data show CDR1 as SNHLY and CDR2 as FYNNEI.